A single sample is the source of the 18 T cell receptor beta chains below, sequenced in a study of control samples from healthy donors and cancer patients. Assay: immunoSEQ multiplex PCR; the TCRdb copy retains only in-frame clones and omits some. The data show 150,000 to 200,000 clones, with approximately 86% seen just once and over 1.5% held by the top ten. Sequencing was done on a sample of blood. All receptors derive from a man between 18 and 29 years old in good health.

V usage is TRBV6-2 or TRBV6-3 and J usage is TRBJ2-5, with D unclear. Between the trimmed V and J ends, which lost 5 bases and 5 bases, there was a span of 15 bases. The germline CDR1 and CDR2 sequences are MNHEY and SVGEGT. The length of the CDR3 is 14 residues. CDR3 loop: CASSPITGEETQYF. CDR3 DNA: TGTGCCAGCAGTCCGATTACGGGCGAGGAGACCCAGTACTTC.

V usage is TRBV5-1 and J usage is TRBJ2-7; a possible D gene is TRBD1 (6 bases). Trimming took off 4 bases at V and 2 bases at J, with 16 bases between the two ends. The CDR3 consists of 15 residues. Germline assignment: CDR1 SGHRS and CDR2 YFSETQ. Written as DNA, the CDR3 is TGCGCCAGCAGCCCTAGAGGGGGTTCGGCCTACGAGCAGTACTTC. It yields the protein CASSPRGGSAYEQYF. The entire variable domain, with the rest obtained from reference TRBV5-1 and TRBJ2-7, is as follows: KAGVTQTPRYLIKTRGQQVTLSCSPISGHRSVSWYQQTPGQGLQFLFEYFSETQRNKGNFPGRFSGRQFSNSRSEMNVSTLELGDSALYLCASSPRGGSAYEQYFGPGTRLTVT.

The chain combines TRBV4-3 with TRBJ2-5; D gene unclear. The V gene lost 3 bases and the J gene lost 2 bases, with 7 bases spanning the gap. Germline loops: CDR1 LGHNA, CDR2 YSLEER. This CDR3 contains 13 residues. DNA for the CDR3: TGCGCCAGCAGCCAGGAACTACAAGAGACCCAGTACTTC. As protein: CASSQELQETQYF.

The V and J genes are TRBV3-1 (or the pseudogene TRBV3-2) and TRBJ1-1, with D possibly TRBD1 on 6 matching bases. The germline V gene encodes CDR1 LGHDT and CDR2 YNNKEL (reference sequence). With 3 bases removed from V and 5 bases from J, the gap between germline ends came to 13 bases. This CDR3 is built from 14 residues. The CDR3 sequence: CASSHQGRETEAFF. CDR3 nucleotide sequence: TGTGCCAGCAGCCACCAGGGGAGGGAGACTGAAGCTTTCTTT.

The chain links TRBV7-9 to TRBJ2-3; D is unresolved. The germline V gene has CDR1 SEHNR and CDR2 FQNEAQ (reference sequence). Trimming stripped 2 bases from V and 3 bases from J, with 9 bases between. The CDR3 spans 14 residues. DNA of the CDR3: TGTGCCAGCAGCTTAAGTCTTAGAACAGATACGCAGTATTTT. Protein product: CASSLSLRTDTQYF.

The V call is TRBV19, the J call TRBJ2-3; TRBD1 aligns across 8 bases. The CDR3 has 15 amino acids. Trimming at V came to 7 bases and at J to 2 bases, leaving 8 bases not matched to a gene. Germline loops: CDR1 LNHDA, CDR2 SQIVND (reference sequence). The CDR3 DNA follows: TGTGCCAGTAAGGACAGGGACCTATTCACAGATACGCAGTATTTT. Translated: CASKDRDLFTDTQYF.

V and J are TRBV27 and TRBJ1-1; 7 bases fit TRBD1. The CDR3 contains 15 residues. V lost 5 bases and J lost 1; bases outside the gene matches: 7. Germline V gives CDR1 MNHEY, CDR2 SMNVEV (reference sequence). The chain's CDR3 is CASSPRQGGNTEAFF. Here the CDR3 DNA reads TGTGCCAGCAGTCCCCGACAGGGAGGGAACACTGAAGCTTTCTTT.

The V gene is TRBV28, the J gene TRBJ1-3; D perhaps matches TRBD1 (6 bases). This CDR3 has 15 amino acids. V was cut by 8 bases and J by 2 bases, with 16 bases left in between. CDR1 is MDHEN and CDR2 is SYDVKM in the germline V gene. This CDR3 reads CASYTGTRAGNTIYF. The CDR3 DNA reads as TGTGCCAGCTATACCGGGACAAGGGCTGGAAACACCATATATTTT.

On this clone: Other DNA sequences from this sample encode an identical CDR3 as well. J is TRBJ1-4 and V is TRBV30; D perhaps matches TRBD1 (5 bases). This CDR3 region has 14 residues. Germline V gives CDR1 GTSNPN, CDR2 SVGIG (reference sequence). V lost 2 bases, J lost 6 bases, and 13 bases lay in between. CDR3 bases: TGTGCCTGGAGTCTCGACACGGGGGATGAAAAACTGTTTTTT. This codes for CAWSLDTGDEKLFF. The full variable domain, with the rest looked up from reference TRBV30 and TRBJ1-4, is SQTIHQWPATLVQPVGSPLSLECTVEGTSNPNLYWYRQAAGRGLQLLFYSVGIGQISSEVPQNLSASRPQDRQFILSSKKLLLSDSGFYLCAWSLDTGDEKLFFGSGTQLSVL.

The V call is TRBV5-1, the J call TRBJ1-3, with D possibly TRBD1 on 5 matching bases. This CDR3 has 15 amino acids. The V gene lost 2 bases and the J gene lost 3 bases, with 12 bases spanning the gap. Germline V CDR1 and CDR2: SGHRS, YFSETQ. The CDR3 DNA is TGCGCCAGCAGCTTTTCCGGGACGGATGGAAACACCATATATTTT. Amino acid sequence: CASSFSGTDGNTIYF. The full variable domain, completed using reference TRBV5-1 and TRBJ1-3, is KAGVTQTPRYLIKTRGQQVTLSCSPISGHRSVSWYQQTPGQGLQFLFEYFSETQRNKGNFPGRFSGRQFSNSRSEMNVSTLELGDSALYLCASSFSGTDGNTIYFGEGSWLTVV.

A word on this clone: Distinct nucleotide sequences in the sample also encode this CDR3. J is TRBJ1-3 and V is TRBV12-3 or TRBV12-4; D remains unclear. The V gene lost 5 bases and the J gene lost 4 bases, with 6 bases spanning the gap. This CDR3 region has 12 residues. The CDR3 sequence: CASSPGGNTIYF. The CDR3 DNA reads TGTGCCAGCAGTCCGGGCGGAAACACCATATATTTT.

This rearrangement joins TRBV4-2 to TRBJ2-1, with D possibly called TRBD1 or TRBD2 (5 bases each). From germline, CDR1 is LGHNA and CDR2 YNFKEQ. The CDR3 sequence is 16 residues long. V lost 0 bases and J 4 bases, leaving 13 bases between the germline ends. The CDR3 loop is CASSQERSGPYNEQFF. The CDR3 coding sequence is TGTGCCAGCAGCCAAGAAAGGTCGGGACCGTACAATGAGCAGTTCTTC.

The gene calls are TRBV27 and TRBJ1-6; maybe TRBD1 (6 bases). V lost 9 bases and J lost 7, with 19 bases in between. The CDR3 has 15 residues. Germline-derived CDR1 and CDR2 are MNHEY and SMNVEV (reference sequence). This chain's CDR3 is CASSLRGRFNSPLHF. As DNA, the CDR3 is TGTGCCAGTTCTCTCAGGGGAAGGTTCAATTCACCCCTCCACTTT.

The chain employs TRBV5-1 and TRBJ2-3; possibly TRBD1 or TRBD2 for D (6 bases each). V lost 6 bases, J lost 0 bases, and 14 bases lay in between. The CDR3 loop spans 15 amino acids. CDR1 is SGHRS and CDR2 is YFSETQ in the germline V gene. The DNA for the CDR3 is TGCGCCAGCAAGAGGGGGGACATGAGCACAGATACGCAGTATTTT. Translation: CASKRGDMSTDTQYF.

V gene TRBV9 combines with J gene TRBJ1-4; D perhaps matches TRBD1 (5 bases). With 3 bases removed from V and 8 bases from J, the gap between germline ends came to 14 bases. Germline CDR1 SGDLS, CDR2 YYNGEE. The CDR3 is 14 amino acids. CDR3 bases: TGTGCCAGCAGCGCGGAAGGGGCGAGGGAAAAACTGTTTTTT. This encodes CASSAEGAREKLFF.

The chain is built from TRBV6-1 and TRBJ2-2, with 8 bases aligning to TRBD1. The junction had 7 bases not matched to a gene; V was cut back by 3 bases and J by 4 bases. The germline V gene has CDR1 MNHNS and CDR2 SASEGT. The CDR3 loop spans 16 amino acids. The CDR3 reads CASSEGQGAITGELFF. CDR3 DNA sequence: TGTGCCAGCAGTGAGGGGCAGGGGGCGATCACCGGGGAGCTGTTTTTT.

This clone was counted once. The rearrangement joins TRBV5-1 to TRBJ2-1; D perhaps matches TRBD2 (7 bases). Germline CDR1 is SGHRS and CDR2 is YFSETQ. CDR3 length: 17 residues. V lost 0 bases to trimming and J lost 1 base, with 14 bases between them. In DNA form, the CDR3 reads TGCGCCAGCAGCTTGGTACCGGCGGGGGCATCCTACAATGAGCAGTTCTTC. It encodes CASSLVPAGASYNEQFF.

CDR3 bases: TGTGCCAGCAGTCTCCACCCGGCAGCCAACACTGAAGCTTTCTTT. Protein product: CASSLHPAANTEAFF. This rearrangement joins TRBV6-5 to TRBJ1-1; the D is unclear. V lost 5 bases, J lost 2 bases, and 15 bases lay in between. Germline V CDR1 and CDR2: MNHEY, SVGAGI. The CDR3 covers 15 residues.